The 10 T cell receptor beta chains below were found in one sample sequenced in a study of T-cell reconstitution after alpha-beta-depleted transplantation in children. Unique molecular identifiers were used in preparing the TCRbeta library. TCRdb called the PCR reads again in MiXCR, with one record for every CDR3 protein. The data hold 200,000 or so distinct CDR3 sequences, with roughly 6.5% observed a single time. This specimen consisted of PBMCs, obtained before TCRalphabeta/CD19-depleted stem cell transplant. The source is a girl less than two years old with combined immunodeficiency, due to receive a stem cell transplant.

This clonotype was recorded at least ten times. This sequence joins TRBV30 and TRBJ2-2; D not resolved. This CDR3 has 14 amino acids. Between the trimmed V and J ends, which lost 0 bases and 1 base, there was a span of 6 bases. Germline CDR1 reads GTSNPN; CDR2 reads SVGIG (reference sequence). CDR3 in DNA: TGTGCCTGGAGTGTAAACAGGAACACCGGGGAGCTGTTTTTT. Amino acid sequence: CAWSVNRNTGELFF.

Only a few counts were recorded for this clonotype. This chain links TRBV7-9 with TRBJ2-7; D might be TRBD1 or TRBD2, each matching 6 bases. V gave up 5 bases and J gave up 3 bases, with 11 bases separating them. There are 13 residues in the CDR3. CDR1 SEHNR and CDR2 FQNEAQ come from the germline V gene (reference sequence). CDR3 amino acids: CASSHGGYYEQYF. CDR3 nucleotide sequence: TGTGCCAGCAGCCACGGGGGCTACTACGAGCAGTACTTC.

The chain joins TRBV6-6 to TRBJ2-1, with D possibly TRBD1 on 7 matching bases. CDR3 length: 13 amino acids. Per germline, CDR1 MNHNY and CDR2 SVGAGI (reference sequence). With 5 bases removed from V and 5 bases from J, the gap between germline ends came to 10 bases. Here the CDR3 DNA reads TGTGCCAGCAGTGGCGGGACAGACAATGAGCAGTTCTTC. Encoded protein: CASSGGTDNEQFF.

Ten or more counts support this clonotype. CDR3 loop: CASSRGPHYEQYF. The CDR3 nucleotides are TGTGCCAGCAGCCGAGGACCCCACTACGAGCAGTACTTC. The chain uses TRBV9 and TRBJ2-7; unclear D gene. The CDR3 has 13 amino acids. CDR1 is SGDLS, CDR2 YYNGEE, per germline. Trimming removed 4 bases at V and 3 bases at J, with 11 bases between.

This clonotype appeared many times. This chain joins TRBV4-3 and TRBJ2-3; 10 positions match TRBD1. This CDR3 is built from 15 residues. Germline V lookup: CDR1 LGHNA, CDR2 YSLEER. V lost 1 base to trimming and J lost 4 bases; unmatched junction nucleotides: 2. The DNA of the CDR3 is TGCGCCAGCAGCCAAGGACAGGGGGCACCAGATACGCAGTATTTT. Protein product: CASSQGQGAPDTQYF.

This clonotype has ten or more counts. The chain employs TRBV7-9 and TRBJ2-3; the D gene could be TRBD1 or TRBD2 (5 bases each). Germline V gene data show CDR1 as SEHNR and CDR2 as FQNEAQ (reference sequence). The CDR3 covers 13 residues. Trimming removed 5 bases from V and 2 bases from J, with 8 bases in between. The chain's CDR3 is CASSGGYTDTQYF. CDR3 nucleotide sequence: TGTGCCAGCAGCGGGGGATACACAGATACGCAGTATTTT.

This clonotype was seen at least ten times. This chain uses TRBV25-1 with TRBJ2-7; unclear D gene. CDR1 and CDR2 (germline): MGHDK, SYGVNS. Trimming stripped 1 base from V and 2 bases from J, with 9 bases between. The CDR3 runs to 14 residues. DNA of the CDR3: TGTGCCAGCAGTGAATTATCCATGGCCTACGAGCAGTACTTC. It specifies CASSELSMAYEQYF.

This clonotype was counted ten times or more. CDR3 sequence (DNA): TGTGCCAGCAGTTTATTCTTGGGGAACGGCTACGAGCAGTACTTC. It yields the protein CASSLFLGNGYEQYF. The genes are TRBV28 and TRBJ2-7; D is uncertain. Trimming stripped 1 base from V and 3 bases from J, with 13 bases between. This CDR3 has 15 amino acids. Germline CDR1 and CDR2: MDHEN and SYDVKM.

In this sample, this clonotype turned up many times. This chain links TRBV29-1 with TRBJ1-1, with a possible D match to TRBD1 (5 bases). CDR3 size: 15 residues. The V end was cut by 7 bases, the J end by 4 bases, with 22 bases between. Per the germline V gene, CDR1 is SQVTM and CDR2 is ANQGSEA. The CDR3 sequence: CSDMSPLLGGTEAFF. As DNA, the CDR3 is TGCAGCGATATGTCCCCCTTGTTGGGGGGCACTGAAGCTTTCTTT. The entire variable domain, with the rest obtained from reference TRBV29-1 and TRBJ1-1, is as follows: SAVISQKPSRDICQRGTSLTIQCQVDSQVTMMFWYRQQPGQSLTLIATANQGSEATYESGFVIDKFPISRPNLTFSTLTVSNMSPEDSSIYLCSDMSPLLGGTEAFFGQGTRLTVV.

The chain combines TRBV20-1 with TRBJ2-3; 13 nucleotides agree with TRBD2. Trimming at V came to 5 bases and at J to 2 bases, leaving 10 bases not matched to a gene. CDR1 and CDR2 from the germline V gene are DFQATT and SNEGSKA (reference sequence). The CDR3 totals 17 residues. The CDR3 coding sequence is TGCAGTGCTCGGACTAGCGGGAGTGGGGGAAACACAGATACGCAGTATTTT. This translates into CSARTSGSGGNTDTQYF.